What follows are 5 T cell receptor beta chains derived from one specimen sequenced in a study of T cells after yellow fever vaccination. Each CDR3 protein is one row after TCRdb ran MiXCR on the 5' RACE reads. The sample includes 500,000 to 700,000 distinct CDR3 sequences, under 25% of them seen just once. The sequencing here drew on PBMCs, taken 15 days after the yellow fever booster vaccination. Every receptor here comes from a man in his thirties or forties who received the YFV17D yellow fever vaccine.

This chain uses TRBV12-3 or TRBV12-4 with TRBJ2-2, with D possibly matching TRBD2 (6 bases). This CDR3 has 15 residues. With 6 bases removed from V and 3 bases from J, the gap between germline ends came to 14 bases. CDR3 sequence reads: CASSFGGIDTGELFF. CDR3 nucleotides: TGTGCCAGCAGCTTTGGGGGGATAGACACCGGGGAGCTGTTTTTT.

The rearrangement joins TRBV28 to TRBJ2-7; 7 positions match TRBD1. The germline gives CDR1 MDHEN, CDR2 SYDVKM. The junction had 5 bases not matched to a gene; V was cut back by 6 bases and J by 3 bases. The CDR3 loop spans 13 amino acids. The CDR3 region has the DNA TGTGCCAGCAGGCGTCGGACAGGCTACGAGCAGTACTTC. It encodes CASRRRTGYEQYF.

The chain recombines TRBV7-8 with TRBJ2-3, with 7 bases aligning to TRBD2. Germline assignment: CDR1 SGHVS and CDR2 FQNEAQ. J gave up 6 bases and V 6 bases, and 9 bases lay outside the gene matches. This CDR3 contains 14 residues. CDR3 coding DNA: TGTGCCAGCAGACTGGGGGGGGGGAGCGATACGCAGTATTTT. As protein: CASRLGGGSDTQYF.

Written as DNA, the CDR3 is TGTGCCAGCAATACAAGGGGCACTGAAGCTTTCTTT. It codes for CASNTRGTEAFF. V and J are TRBV6-5 and TRBJ1-1; tentative D call: TRBD1 (5 bases). Trimming left V 7 bases short and J 4 bases short, with 10 bases between. CDR1 and CDR2 (germline): MNHEY, SVGAGI. This CDR3 spans 12 amino acids.

This clonotype was counted a few times. The V call is TRBV20-1, the J call TRBJ2-3; D ambiguous. V lost 5 bases, J lost 6 bases, and 9 bases lay in between. The CDR3 spans 11 residues. Germline-derived CDR1 and CDR2 are DFQATT and SNEGSKA (reference sequence). This CDR3 reads CSAGILDTQYF. The CDR3 coding sequence is TGCAGTGCTGGCATCCTCGATACGCAGTATTTT.